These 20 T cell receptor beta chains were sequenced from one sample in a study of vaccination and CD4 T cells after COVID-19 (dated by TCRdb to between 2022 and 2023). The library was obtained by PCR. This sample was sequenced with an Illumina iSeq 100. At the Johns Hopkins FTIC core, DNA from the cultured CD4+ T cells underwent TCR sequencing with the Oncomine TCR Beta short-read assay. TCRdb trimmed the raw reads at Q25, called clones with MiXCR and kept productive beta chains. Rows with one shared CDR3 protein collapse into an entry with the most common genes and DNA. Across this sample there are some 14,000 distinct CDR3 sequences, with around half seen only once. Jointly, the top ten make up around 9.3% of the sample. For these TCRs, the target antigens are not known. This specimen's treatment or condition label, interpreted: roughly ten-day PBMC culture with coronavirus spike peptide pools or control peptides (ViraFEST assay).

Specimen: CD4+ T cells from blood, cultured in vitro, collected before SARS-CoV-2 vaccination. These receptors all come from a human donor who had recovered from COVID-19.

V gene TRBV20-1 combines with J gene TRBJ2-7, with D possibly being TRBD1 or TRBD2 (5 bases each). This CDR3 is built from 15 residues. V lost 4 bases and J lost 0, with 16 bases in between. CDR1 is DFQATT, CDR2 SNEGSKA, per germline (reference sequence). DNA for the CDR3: TGCAGTGCTATGGGTTGGGCAGGGAGCTCCTACGAGCAGTACTTC. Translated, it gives CSAMGWAGSSYEQYF.

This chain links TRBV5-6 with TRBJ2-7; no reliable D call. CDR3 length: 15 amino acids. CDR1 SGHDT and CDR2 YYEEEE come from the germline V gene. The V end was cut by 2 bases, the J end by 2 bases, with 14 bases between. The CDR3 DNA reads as TGTGCCAGCAGCTTACCGGACGCCCTTGCCTACGAGCAGTACTTC. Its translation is CASSLPDALAYEQYF.

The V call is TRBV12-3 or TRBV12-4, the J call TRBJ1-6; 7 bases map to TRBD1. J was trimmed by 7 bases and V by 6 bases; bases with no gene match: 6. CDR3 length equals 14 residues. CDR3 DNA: TGTGCCAGCAGACCAGGGGGAGGAAATTCACCCCTCCACTTT. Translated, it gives CASRPGGGNSPLHF.

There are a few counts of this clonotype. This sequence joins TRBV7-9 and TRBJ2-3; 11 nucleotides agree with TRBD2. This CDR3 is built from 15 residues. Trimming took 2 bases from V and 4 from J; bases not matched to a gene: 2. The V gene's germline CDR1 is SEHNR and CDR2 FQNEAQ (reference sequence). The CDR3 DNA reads TGTGCCAGCAGCTTAAAGACTAGCGGGGCAGATACGCAGTATTTT. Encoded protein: CASSLKTSGADTQYF. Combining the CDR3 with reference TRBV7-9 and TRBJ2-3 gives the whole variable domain DTGVSQNPRHKITKRGQNVTFRCDPISEHNRLYWYRQTLGQGPEFLTYFQNEAQLEKSRLLSDRFSAERPKGSFSTLEIQRTEQGDSAMYLCASSLKTSGADTQYFGPGTRLTVL.

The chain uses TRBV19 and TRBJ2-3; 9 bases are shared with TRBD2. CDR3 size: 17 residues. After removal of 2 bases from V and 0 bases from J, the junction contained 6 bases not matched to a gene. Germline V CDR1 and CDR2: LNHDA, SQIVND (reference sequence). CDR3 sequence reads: CASSIRPSGASTDTQYF. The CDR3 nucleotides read TGTGCCAGTAGTATAAGGCCTAGCGGGGCGAGCACAGATACGCAGTATTTT.

DNA of the CDR3: TGTGCCAGCAGTTCTGGACAGGGAAGAAATCAGCCCCAGCATTTT. Amino acid sequence: CASSSGQGRNQPQHF. This sequence joins TRBV7-2 and TRBJ1-5; 8 bases align to TRBD1. Looked up from germline, CDR1 is SGHTA and CDR2 is FQGNSA. Trimming at V came to 6 bases and at J to 4 bases, leaving 8 bases not matched to a gene. The CDR3 runs to 15 residues. The whole variable domain, remainder taken from reference TRBV7-2 and TRBJ1-5, is GAGVSQSPSNKVTEKGKDVELRCDPISGHTALYWYRQSLGQGLEFLIYFQGNSAPDKSGLPSDRFSAERTGGSVSTLTIQRTQQEDSAVYLCASSSGQGRNQPQHFGDGTRLSIL.

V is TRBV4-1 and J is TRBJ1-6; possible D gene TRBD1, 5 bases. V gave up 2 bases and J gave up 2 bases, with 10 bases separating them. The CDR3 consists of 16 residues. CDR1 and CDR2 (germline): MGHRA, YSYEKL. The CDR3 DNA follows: TGCGCCAGCAGCCAATCCCCAGGGACCTATAATTCACCCCTCCACTTT. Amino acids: CASSQSPGTYNSPLHF.

CDR3 sequence reads: CASSLVRQATNYGYTF. The CDR3 nucleotides are TGTGCCAGCAGCTTAGTAAGACAGGCGACTAACTATGGCTACACCTTC. The J gene is TRBJ1-2, the V gene TRBV5-6; a possible D gene is TRBD1 (6 bases). The CDR3 loop spans 16 amino acids. V lost 2 bases, J lost 0 bases, and 14 bases lay in between. Germline CDR1 is SGHDT and CDR2 is YYEEEE.

For the CDR3, the DNA is TGCAGTGCTAGATTCCGACTAGTGGCGGACAATGAGCAGTTCTTC. It translates to CSARFRLVADNEQFF. The J gene is TRBJ2-1, the V gene TRBV20-1; possible D gene TRBD2, 6 bases. Per the germline V gene, CDR1 is DFQATT and CDR2 is SNEGSKA (reference sequence). CDR3 size: 15 residues. Trimming removed 2 bases from V and 5 bases from J, with 16 bases in between.

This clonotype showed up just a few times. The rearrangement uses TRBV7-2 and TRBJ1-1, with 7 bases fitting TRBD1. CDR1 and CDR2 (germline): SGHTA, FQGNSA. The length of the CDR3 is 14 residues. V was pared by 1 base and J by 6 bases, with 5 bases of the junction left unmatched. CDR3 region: CASSLGQGIAEAFF. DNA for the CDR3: TGTGCCAGCAGCTTAGGACAGGGAATTGCTGAAGCTTTCTTT.

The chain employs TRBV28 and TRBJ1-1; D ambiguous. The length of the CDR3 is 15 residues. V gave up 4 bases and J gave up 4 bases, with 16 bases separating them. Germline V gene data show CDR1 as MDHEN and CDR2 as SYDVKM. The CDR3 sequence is CASSSWESEGTEAFF. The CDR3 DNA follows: TGTGCCAGCAGTTCGTGGGAGTCCGAGGGCACTGAAGCTTTCTTT.

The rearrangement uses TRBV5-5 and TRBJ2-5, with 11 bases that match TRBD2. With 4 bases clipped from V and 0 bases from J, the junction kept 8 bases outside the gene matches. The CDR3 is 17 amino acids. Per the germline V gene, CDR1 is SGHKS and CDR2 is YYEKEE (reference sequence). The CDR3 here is CASSLHPSGRNQETQYF. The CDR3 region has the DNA TGTGCCAGCAGCCTCCACCCTAGCGGGAGGAACCAAGAGACCCAGTACTTC. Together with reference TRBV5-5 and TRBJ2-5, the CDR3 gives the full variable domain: DAGVTQSPTHLIKTRGQQVTLRCSPISGHKSVSWYQQVLGQGPQFIFQYYEKEERGRGNFPDRFSARQFPNYSSELNVNALLLGDSALYLCASSLHPSGRNQETQYFGPGTRLLVL.

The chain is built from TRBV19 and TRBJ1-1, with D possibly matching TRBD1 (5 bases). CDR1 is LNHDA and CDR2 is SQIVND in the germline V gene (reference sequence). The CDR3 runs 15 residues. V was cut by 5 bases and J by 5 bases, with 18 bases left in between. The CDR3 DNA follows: TGTGCCAGTAGTGACGGGACGGCGAGTGGGACTGAAGCTTTCTTT. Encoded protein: CASSDGTASGTEAFF. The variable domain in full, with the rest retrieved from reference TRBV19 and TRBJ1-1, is DGGITQSPKYLFRKEGQNVTLSCEQNLNHDAMYWYRQDPGQGLRLIYYSQIVNDFQKGDIAEGYSVSREKKESFPLTVTSAQKNPTAFYLCASSDGTASGTEAFFGQGTRLTVV.

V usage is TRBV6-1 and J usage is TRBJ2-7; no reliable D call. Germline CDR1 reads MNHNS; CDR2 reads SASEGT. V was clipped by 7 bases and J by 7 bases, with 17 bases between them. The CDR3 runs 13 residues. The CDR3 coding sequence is TGTGCCAGCATTTTCGCGGCTTTTGGTGAGCAGTACTTC. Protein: CASIFAAFGEQYF.

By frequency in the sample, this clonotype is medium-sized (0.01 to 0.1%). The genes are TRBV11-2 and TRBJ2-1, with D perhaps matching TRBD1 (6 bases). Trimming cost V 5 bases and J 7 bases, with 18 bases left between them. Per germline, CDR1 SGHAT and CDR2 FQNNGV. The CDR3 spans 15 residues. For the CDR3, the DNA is TGTGCCAGCAGCAATGGACAGCTAGGTGGGAATGAGCAGTTCTTC. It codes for CASSNGQLGGNEQFF. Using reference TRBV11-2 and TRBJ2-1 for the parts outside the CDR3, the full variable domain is EAGVAQSPRYKIIEKRQSVAFWCNPISGHATLYWYQQILGQGPKLLIQFQNNGVVDDSQLPKDRFSAERLKGVDSTLKIQPAKLEDSAVYLCASSNGQLGGNEQFFGPGTRLTVL.

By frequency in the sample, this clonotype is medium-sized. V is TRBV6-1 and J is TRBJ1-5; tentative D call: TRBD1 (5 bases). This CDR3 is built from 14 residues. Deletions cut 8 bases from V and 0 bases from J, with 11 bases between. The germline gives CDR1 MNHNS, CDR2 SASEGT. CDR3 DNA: TGTGCCAGCGGCGAAGGGGCTAGCAATCAGCCCCAGCATTTT. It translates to CASGEGASNQPQHF.

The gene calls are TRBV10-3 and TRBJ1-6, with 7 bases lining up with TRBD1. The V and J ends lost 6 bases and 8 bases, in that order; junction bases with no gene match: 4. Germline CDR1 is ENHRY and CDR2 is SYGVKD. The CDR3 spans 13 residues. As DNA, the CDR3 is TGTGCCATCAGCTCAGGGGGGGATTCACCCCTCCACTTT. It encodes CAISSGGDSPLHF.

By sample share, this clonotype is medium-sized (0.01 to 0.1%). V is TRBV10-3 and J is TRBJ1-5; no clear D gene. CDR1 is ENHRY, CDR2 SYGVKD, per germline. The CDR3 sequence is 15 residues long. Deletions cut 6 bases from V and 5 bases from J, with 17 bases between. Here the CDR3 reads CAIRSGAGTDQPQHF. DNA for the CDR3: TGTGCCATCAGGTCGGGCGCAGGAACTGATCAGCCCCAGCATTTT.

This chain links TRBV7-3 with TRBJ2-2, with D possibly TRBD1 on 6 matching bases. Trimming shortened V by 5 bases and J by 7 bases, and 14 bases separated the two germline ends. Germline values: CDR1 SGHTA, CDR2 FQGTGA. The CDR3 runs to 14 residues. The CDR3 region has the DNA TGTGCCAGCAGCCCGGACAGCCGGAGCGGGGAGCTGTTTTTT. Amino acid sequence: CASSPDSRSGELFF.

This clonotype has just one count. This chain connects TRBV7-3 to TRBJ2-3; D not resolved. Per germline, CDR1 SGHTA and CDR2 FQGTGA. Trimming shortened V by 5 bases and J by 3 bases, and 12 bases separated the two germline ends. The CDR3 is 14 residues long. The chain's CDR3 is CASSLRAGTDTQYF. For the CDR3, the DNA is TGTGCCAGCAGCCTACGCGCCGGGACAGATACGCAGTATTTT.